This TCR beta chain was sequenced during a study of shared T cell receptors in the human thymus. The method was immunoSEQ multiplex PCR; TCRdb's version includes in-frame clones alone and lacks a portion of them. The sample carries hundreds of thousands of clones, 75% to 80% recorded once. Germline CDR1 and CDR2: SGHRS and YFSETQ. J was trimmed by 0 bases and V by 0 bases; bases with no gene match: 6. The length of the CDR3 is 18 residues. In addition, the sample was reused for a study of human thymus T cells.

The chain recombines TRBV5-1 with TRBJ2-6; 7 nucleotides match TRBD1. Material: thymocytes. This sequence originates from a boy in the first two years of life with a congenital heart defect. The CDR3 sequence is CASSLEGDRASGANVLTF. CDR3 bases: TGCGCCAGCAGCTTGGAAGGCGACAGGGCCTCTGGGGCCAACGTCCTGACTTTC.